The 30 T cell receptor beta chains below all came from one sample that was sequenced in a study of blood T cells in healthy people across ages. A second PCR, run for roughly 7 to 12 cycles, used a sample-barcoded 5' primer plus a J-beta primer mix. MiXCR was run by TCRdb on the 5' RACE reads, yielding one entry per CDR3 protein. This repertoire shows 660,000 or so distinct CDR3 sequences, under 70% found once; its top ten account for 35% to 40%. The sequencing input was blood. These receptors originate from a man between 60 and 75 years old in good health.

The chain is built from TRBV10-3 and TRBJ2-7; D not resolved. The CDR3 has 11 amino acids. Trimming took 4 bases from V and 0 from J, leaving 1 base between them. The germline CDR1 and CDR2 sequences are ENHRY and SYGVKD. CDR3 loop: CAISGSYEQYF. CDR3 sequence (DNA): TGTGCCATCAGTGGCTCCTACGAGCAGTACTTC.

The J gene is TRBJ2-1, the V gene TRBV5-1, with no clear D. The CDR3 has 14 residues. From germline, CDR1 is SGHRS and CDR2 YFSETQ. With 4 bases removed from V and 1 base from J, the gap between germline ends came to 9 bases. As DNA, the CDR3 is TGCGCCAGCAGCCCGGACCTTTCCTACAATGAGCAGTTCTTC. It translates to CASSPDLSYNEQFF. Combining the CDR3 with reference TRBV5-1 and TRBJ2-1 gives the whole variable domain KAGVTQTPRYLIKTRGQQVTLSCSPISGHRSVSWYQQTPGQGLQFLFEYFSETQRNKGNFPGRFSGRQFSNSRSEMNVSTLELGDSALYLCASSPDLSYNEQFFGPGTRLTVL.

The chain is built from TRBV7-9 and TRBJ1-2, with D tentatively TRBD1 (5 bases). The V end lost 7 bases, the J end lost 5 bases, and 20 bases lay between the germline ends. This CDR3 contains 15 residues. Germline V lookup: CDR1 SEHNR, CDR2 FQNEAQ (reference sequence). CDR3 nucleotide sequence: TGTGCCAGCACCAGCGGGACTTATCCTAGGTATGGCTACACCTTC. It translates to CASTSGTYPRYGYTF.

A few counts support this clonotype. The V gene is TRBV5-1, the J gene TRBJ1-4, with D perhaps matching TRBD1 (5 bases). V was cut by 0 bases and J by 5 bases, with 14 bases left in between. Germline V CDR1 and CDR2: SGHRS, YFSETQ. The CDR3 is made up of 16 amino acids. DNA of the CDR3: TGCGCCAGCAGCTTGGTCCCGGGGCAGCTCAATGAAAAACTGTTTTTT. Protein product: CASSLVPGQLNEKLFF.

This chain uses TRBV11-2 with TRBJ1-4, with TRBD1 identical over 8 bases. J gave up 4 bases and V 6 bases, and 7 bases lay outside the gene matches. CDR3 length: 15 amino acids. Germline lookup yields CDR1 SGHAT and CDR2 FQNNGV. The CDR3 sequence: CASSFRGQGNEKLFF. CDR3 in DNA: TGTGCCAGCAGTTTCAGGGGGCAGGGTAATGAAAAACTGTTTTTT.

The chain employs TRBV5-1 and TRBJ2-7, with a tentative D call TRBD1 (6 bases). Germline CDR1 is SGHRS and CDR2 is YFSETQ. The CDR3 consists of 12 residues. Trimming pared 6 bases from V and 1 base from J, leaving 8 bases between. As DNA, the CDR3 is TGCGCCAGCAAGGGGGAATCCTACGAGCAGTACTTC. Amino acids: CASKGESYEQYF.

The chain joins TRBV4-1 to TRBJ2-2, with D unclear. The V gene lost 5 bases and the J gene lost 3 bases, with 4 bases spanning the gap. The CDR3 length is 12 residues. CDR1 and CDR2 (germline): MGHRA, YSYEKL. The CDR3 region has the DNA TGCGCCAGCAGCGCGTACACCGGGGAGCTGTTTTTT. Translating gives CASSAYTGELFF.

Details on this clonotype: The junction departs from the called germline gene at one end, perhaps through a read error. The chain joins TRBV11-2 to TRBJ2-7, with 7 bases that match TRBD1. The end of the DNA is better explained by TRBJ2-5, so the J call may be wrong. CDR3 length: 14 amino acids. Germline lookup yields CDR1 SGHAT and CDR2 FQNNGV. The CDR3 protein is CASSLRTGQGTQYF. For the CDR3, the DNA is TGTGCCAGCAGCTTACGGACAGGACAAGGGACCCAGTACTTC.

This clonotype showed up just a few times. The chain employs TRBV29-1 and TRBJ2-3; D is undetermined. V lost 6 bases and J lost 3, with 13 bases in between. This CDR3 has 13 residues. Per germline, CDR1 SQVTM and CDR2 ANQGSEA. The CDR3 nucleotides are TGCAGCGTAGCCCCCGTAGGGACAGATACGCAGTATTTT. Its protein is CSVAPVGTDTQYF.

The V call is TRBV29-1, the J call TRBJ2-3; a possible D gene is TRBD2 (5 bases). Trimming cost V 4 bases and J 5 bases, with 19 bases left between them. Germline assignment: CDR1 SQVTM and CDR2 ANQGSEA. This CDR3 comprises 15 residues. CDR3 coding DNA: TGCAGCGTTGGACCCGACCCCACTGGAGGAGATACGCAGTATTTT. Translation gives CSVGPDPTGGDTQYF.

The table lists this clonotype with a count of one. V gene TRBV7-6 combines with J gene TRBJ2-5; TRBD2 matches 9 bases. Unmatched junction bases numbered 12, after V lost 5 bases and J lost 5 bases. The CDR3 has 16 residues. Per the germline V gene, CDR1 is SGHVS and CDR2 is FNYEAQ. CDR3 loop: CASSPTGSGSGETQYF. The CDR3 bases are TGTGCCAGCAGCCCCACAGGTAGCGGGAGTGGGGAGACCCAGTACTTC.

Concerning this clonotype: One junction end disagrees with the germline gene, perhaps due to a read error. The chain carries TRBV4-2 and TRBJ2-7; 9 bases map to TRBD1. This CDR3 is built from 13 residues. Germline lookup yields CDR1 LGHNA and CDR2 YNFKEQ. The CDR3 loop reads CVSSQGTGNEQYF. The CDR3 coding sequence is TGTGTCAGCAGCCAAGGGACAGGGAATGAGCAGTACTTC.

The V and J genes are TRBV20-1 and TRBJ1-4; D gene unclear. Germline CDR1 DFQATT, CDR2 SNEGSKA (reference sequence). Trimming stripped 0 bases from V and 8 bases from J, with 4 bases between. This CDR3 is built from 11 residues. The CDR3 region is CSARDQEKLFF. CDR3 coding DNA: TGCAGTGCTAGAGATCAAGAAAAACTGTTTTTT.

This clonotype was counted a single time. The rearrangement links TRBV20-1 to TRBJ2-7, with TRBD2 matching 7 bases. This CDR3 spans 13 amino acids. CDR1 is DFQATT, CDR2 SNEGSKA, per germline (reference sequence). V lost 3 bases and J lost 3; bases outside the gene matches: 5. The CDR3 reads CSASPGLFYEQYF. The CDR3, as DNA: TGCAGTGCTAGCCCGGGACTATTCTACGAGCAGTACTTC.

This clonotype has a single count. The V call is TRBV28, the J call TRBJ2-1; 8 positions match TRBD1. V shed 6 bases and J 7 bases; nucleotides not matched to a gene: 11. The CDR3 is 15 residues long. Germline CDR1 is MDHEN and CDR2 is SYDVKM. CDR3 sequence reads: CASSRTSQGANEQFF. The CDR3 bases are TGTGCCAGCAGCCGCACATCTCAGGGGGCGAATGAGCAGTTCTTC.

This clonotype appeared a single time. V gene TRBV6-2 or TRBV6-3 combines with J gene TRBJ2-7; the match to TRBD1 covers 7 bases. V lost 5 bases to trimming and J lost 2 bases; unmatched junction nucleotides: 9. The CDR3 consists of 15 residues. Germline CDR1 is MNHEY and CDR2 is SVGEGT. CDR3 sequence reads: CASSLGDSAAYEQYF. The CDR3 DNA sequence: TGTGCCAGCAGTCTAGGGGACAGTGCGGCCTACGAGCAGTACTTC.

This clonotype was seen a handful of times. V is TRBV20-1 and J is TRBJ2-5; perhaps TRBD1 as D (6 bases). This CDR3 has 16 residues. Between the trimmed V and J ends, which lost 5 bases and 0 bases, there was a span of 19 bases. Per the germline V gene, CDR1 is DFQATT and CDR2 is SNEGSKA (reference sequence). CDR3 sequence (DNA): TGCAGTGCTCGTCCGTTCTTGGGGGCCTACCAAGAGACCCAGTACTTC. It is translated as CSARPFLGAYQETQYF.

The CDR3 DNA reads as TGTGCCAGCAGTTACTCCCCCGAATCATACAATGAGCAGTTCTTC. Amino acids: CASSYSPESYNEQFF. The rearrangement links TRBV6-5 to TRBJ2-1; D unclear. The CDR3 runs 15 residues. CDR1 and CDR2 from the germline V gene are MNHEY and SVGAGI. V lost 0 bases, J lost 4 bases, and 10 bases lay in between.

This chain links TRBV19 with TRBJ1-5; unclear D gene. The CDR3 runs 15 residues. Per the germline V gene, CDR1 is LNHDA and CDR2 is SQIVND (reference sequence). Trimming removed 4 bases at V and 1 base at J, with 11 bases between. The CDR3 spells CASSNTAGSNQPQHF. The CDR3, as DNA: TGTGCCAGTAGTAATACAGCGGGGAGCAATCAGCCCCAGCATTTT. The full variable domain, in which reference TRBV19 and TRBJ1-5 provide the parts outside the CDR3, is DGGITQSPKYLFRKEGQNVTLSCEQNLNHDAMYWYRQDPGQGLRLIYYSQIVNDFQKGDIAEGYSVSREKKESFPLTVTSAQKNPTAFYLCASSNTAGSNQPQHFGDGTRLSIL.

The chain links TRBV5-1 to TRBJ2-7; D gene unclear. Germline loops: CDR1 SGHRS, CDR2 YFSETQ. V was clipped by 0 bases and J by 5 bases, with 12 bases between them. The CDR3 is made up of 14 amino acids. CDR3 in amino acids: CASSLGGNVNEQYF. CDR3 nucleotides: TGCGCCAGCAGCTTGGGGGGAAATGTGAACGAGCAGTACTTC. Complete variable domain (other parts from reference TRBV5-1 and TRBJ2-7): KAGVTQTPRYLIKTRGQQVTLSCSPISGHRSVSWYQQTPGQGLQFLFEYFSETQRNKGNFPGRFSGRQFSNSRSEMNVSTLELGDSALYLCASSLGGNVNEQYFGPGTRLTVT.

The chain is built from TRBV5-1 and TRBJ2-7; possibly TRBD1 for D (6 bases). Germline CDR1 is SGHRS and CDR2 is YFSETQ. V lost 0 bases to trimming and J lost 3 bases, with 10 bases between them. The CDR3 sequence is 14 residues long. CDR3 in amino acids: CASSLEDSFYEQYF. In nucleotides, the CDR3 is TGCGCCAGCAGCTTGGAGGACAGTTTCTACGAGCAGTACTTC. The full variable domain, completed using reference TRBV5-1 and TRBJ2-7, is KAGVTQTPRYLIKTRGQQVTLSCSPISGHRSVSWYQQTPGQGLQFLFEYFSETQRNKGNFPGRFSGRQFSNSRSEMNVSTLELGDSALYLCASSLEDSFYEQYFGPGTRLTVT.

This clonotype was observed a handful of times. The chain joins TRBV12-3 or TRBV12-4 to TRBJ2-1, with D possibly being TRBD2 (6 bases). The CDR3 spans 15 residues. V gave up 6 bases and J gave up 4 bases, with 16 bases separating them. CDR3 amino acids: CASSPTGGLYNEQFF. The CDR3 DNA is TGTGCCAGCAGCCCTACCGGAGGGTTGTACAATGAGCAGTTCTTC.

V is TRBV2 and J is TRBJ2-3; D gene uncertain. Trimming removed 6 bases at V and 6 bases at J, with 16 bases between. Germline-derived CDR1 and CDR2 are SNHLY and FYNNEI. The CDR3 spans 14 residues. The chain's CDR3 is CASSGSNRADTQYF. CDR3 DNA sequence: TGTGCCAGCAGCGGCAGCAATCGCGCCGATACGCAGTATTTT.

This clonotype was seen a handful of times. The gene calls are TRBV7-2 and TRBJ2-5, with D perhaps assigned TRBD1 or TRBD2 (5 bases each). From germline, CDR1 is SGHTA and CDR2 FQGNSA. The CDR3 contains 16 residues. V was pared by 6 bases and J by 11 bases, with 28 bases between. The CDR3 DNA reads as TGTGCCAGCAGGGAACCCGGGGACCCACCCGAGAAGGTGCAGTACTTC. As protein: CASREPGDPPEKVQYF.

There are a few counts of this clonotype. The chain carries TRBV20-1 and TRBJ2-7; 8 bases align to TRBD1. The CDR3 is made up of 17 amino acids. Germline CDR1 is DFQATT and CDR2 is SNEGSKA (reference sequence). V shed 2 bases and J 2 bases; nucleotides not matched to a gene: 14. CDR3 coding DNA: TGCAGTGCTAGAAAACTAACTCCGGGACAGGTTGCCTACGAGCAGTACTTC. Translation: CSARKLTPGQVAYEQYF.

The chain uses TRBV20-1 and TRBJ2-5, with 10 nucleotides matching TRBD2. The J call is doubtful: the DNA matches TRBJ2-1 better. The germline gives CDR1 DFQATT, CDR2 SNEGSKA (reference sequence). The CDR3 covers 15 residues. The DNA for the CDR3 is TGCAGTGCTACGTCAGCGGGGGGGGCTCAAGAGACCCAGTTCTTC. Its protein product is CSATSAGGAQETQFF.

For the CDR3, the DNA is TGCAGCGTTCGTATCCAGGGGGCCTTGAAAGAGACCCAGTACTTC. Amino acids: CSVRIQGALKETQYF. The chain uses TRBV29-1 and TRBJ2-5; 8 bases align to TRBD1. The CDR3 loop spans 15 amino acids. Germline V gene data show CDR1 as SQVTM and CDR2 as ANQGSEA. The V segment lost 5 bases and the J segment 3 bases; nucleotides outside the gene matches: 11.

The chain joins TRBV5-1 to TRBJ2-3; TRBD2 aligns across 9 bases. Germline-derived CDR1 and CDR2 are SGHRS and YFSETQ. There are 16 residues in the CDR3. The V gene end was trimmed by 4 bases and the J gene end by 3 bases; junction bases not matched to a gene: 9. The CDR3 loop reads CASSPRAGGYTDTQYF. The DNA for the CDR3 is TGCGCCAGCAGCCCACGAGCGGGGGGTTATACAGATACGCAGTATTTT.

The chain employs TRBV2 and TRBJ2-5; D gene unclear. V was clipped by 4 bases and J by 1 base, with 10 bases between them. Germline V gives CDR1 SNHLY, CDR2 FYNNEI. The CDR3 has 14 amino acids. The CDR3 nucleotides are TGTGCCAGCAGTGCCGACACGACCCAAGAGACCCAGTACTTC. Translation: CASSADTTQETQYF.

The CDR3 reads CASSQGESGYNEQFF. The CDR3 DNA reads as TGTGCCAGCAGCCAAGGCGAGTCGGGGTACAATGAGCAGTTCTTC. This chain links TRBV4-2 with TRBJ2-1, with a possible D match to TRBD2 (5 bases). The CDR3 sequence is 15 residues long. The V gene's germline CDR1 is LGHNA and CDR2 YNFKEQ. Between the trimmed V and J ends, which lost 1 base and 4 bases, there was a span of 11 bases.